These T cell receptor beta chains were read from a single sample in a study of human T cells and chemical hapten exposure. One entry per CDR3 protein, called by TCRdb with MiXCR from the RACE reads. The sample has under 200,000 distinct CDR3 sequences, nearly 30% seen once. Sequenced here: whole blood, sampled in connection with sensitization to the hapten diphenylcyclopropenone (DPC). These TCRs come from a woman aged 25 to 39 with alopecia areata. Some clones in this sample may be carry-over from other donors' samples. CDR3s include the opening cysteine and the closing phenylalanine or tryptophan. The D gene is left open where the match is weak. Part of the rows lack a size; the others show once, few, many or a class for expanded clones.

j_gene	abundance	len	v_gene	d_gene	CDR3aa	CDR3nt
TRBJ2-1	NA	10	TRBV20-1	NA	CSALSDEQFF	TGCAGTGCTTTATCGGATGAGCAGTTCTTC
TRBJ1-4	NA	14	TRBV28	NA	CASSLIANKDPLFF	TGTGCCAGCAGTTTAATCGCGAATAAGGATCCACTGTTTTTT
TRBJ2-3	NA	17	TRBV28	NA	CASSLPRDTSSTDTQYF	TGTGCCAGCAGTCTCCCCCGGGACACCTCTAGCACAGATACGCAGTATTTT
TRBJ2-3	few	14	TRBV29-1	TRBD2	CSVDSGRAQDTQYF	TGCAGCGTTGACTCCGGGAGGGCCCAAGATACGCAGTATTTT
TRBJ1-1	NA	14	TRBV6-1	NA	CASSDIVMNTEAFF	TGTGCCAGCAGTGATATAGTGATGAACACTGAAGCTTTCTTT
TRBJ1-4	NA	15	TRBV7-2	NA	CASSLDGGRGEKLFF	TGTGCCAGCAGCTTAGATGGCGGGCGAGGGGAAAAACTGTTTTTT
TRBJ2-6	NA	16	TRBV7-8	NA	CASSPVRGTGANVLTF	TGTGCCAGCAGCCCCGTGAGGGGCACTGGGGCCAACGTCCTGACTTTC
TRBJ2-5	NA	16	TRBV3-1	NA	CASSHQSLVLVETQYF	TGTGCCAGCAGCCACCAATCACTAGTTCTTGTGGAGACCCAGTACTTC
TRBJ2-1	NA	17	TRBV4-1	TRBD1	CASSQGGGLWSYNEQFF	TGCGCCAGCAGCCAAGGAGGGGGCTTGTGGTCCTACAATGAGCAGTTCTTC
TRBJ2-1	few	15	TRBV28	TRBD1	CASKSGTGGWNEQFF	TGTGCCAGCAAATCCGGGACAGGGGGCTGGAATGAGCAGTTCTTC
TRBJ2-5	NA	15	TRBV7-2	NA	CASSLEASEEETQYF	TGTGCCAGCAGCCTAGAGGCTAGCGAGGAAGAGACCCAGTACTTC
TRBJ2-1	few	11	TRBV6-2/TRBV6-3	NA	CASSYGGQQFF	TGTGCCAGCAGTTATGGGGGCCAACAGTTCTTC
TRBJ1-1	NA	13	TRBV29-1	NA	CSGRTGGSTEAFF	TGCAGCGGAAGGACGGGGGGCAGCACTGAAGCTTTCTTT
TRBJ2-3	few	14	TRBV29-1	TRBD2	CSAGTSPFTDTQYF	TGCAGCGCCGGGACTAGCCCTTTCACAGATACGCAGTATTTT
TRBJ2-1	once	16	TRBV6-5	NA	CASSYTAPGRINEQFF	TGTGCCAGCAGTTACACGGCACCGGGACGGATAAATGAGCAGTTCTTC
TRBJ2-1	NA	14	TRBV24-1	NA	CATSDFLHLNEQFF	TGTGCCACCAGTGATTTTCTCCACCTCAATGAGCAGTTCTTC
TRBJ2-3	NA	13	TRBV20-1	NA	CSVPGPSTDTQYF	TGCAGTGTACCGGGACCAAGCACAGATACGCAGTATTTT
TRBJ2-7	NA	15	TRBV10-3	NA	CAISTNTGPDYEQYF	TGTGCCATCAGTACAAATACAGGCCCCGACTACGAGCAGTACTTC
TRBJ2-4	NA	16	TRBV28	TRBD1	CASSLWTGLAKNIQYF	TGTGCCAGCAGTTTATGGACAGGGCTGGCCAAAAACATTCAGTACTTC
TRBJ2-7	NA	16	TRBV5-1	TRBD1	CASSRGSTGGNYEQYF	TGCGCCAGCAGCCGAGGGTCCACAGGGGGTAACTACGAGCAGTACTTC
TRBJ2-5	NA	15	TRBV10-3	NA	CAISDTGSSTETQYF	TGTGCCATCAGTGATACCGGGAGTTCCACAGAGACCCAGTACTTC
TRBJ1-6	few	16	TRBV7-2	TRBD1	CASSARQGEGNSPLHF	TGTGCCAGCAGCGCGAGACAGGGGGAAGGCAATTCACCCCTCCACTTT
TRBJ2-5	few	17	TRBV5-1	TRBD1	CASSSRWDRTNQETQYF	TGCGCCAGCAGCTCGAGATGGGACAGGACAAACCAAGAGACCCAGTACTTC
TRBJ2-1	NA	18	TRBV14	NA	CASSQDITTRSSYNEQFF	TGTGCCAGCAGCCAAGACATCACGACTCGAAGCTCCTACAATGAGCAGTTCTTC
TRBJ2-7	few	16	TRBV28	TRBD2	CASSLSGTSGTYEQYF	TGTGCCAGCAGTTTGAGTGGGACTAGCGGGACGTACGAGCAGTACTTC
TRBJ1-5	few	13	TRBV5-1	NA	CASSLSWNQPQHF	TGCGCCAGCAGCTTGAGTTGGAATCAGCCCCAGCATTTT
TRBJ2-5	NA	14	TRBV5-1	NA	CASSLGAGVETQYF	TGCGCCAGCAGCTTGGGCGCCGGGGTAGAGACCCAGTACTTC
TRBJ1-4	NA	12	TRBV25-1	NA	CASTSSNEKLFF	TGTGCCAGCACCAGCAGTAATGAAAAACTGTTTTTT
TRBJ1-5	few	12	TRBV28	NA	CAISRGNQPQHF	TGTGCCATATCCAGAGGCAATCAGCCCCAGCATTTT
TRBJ1-2	NA	13	TRBV5-4	NA	CASSLQGIGGYTF	TGTGCCAGCAGCTTACAGGGAATAGGAGGCTACACCTTC
TRBJ2-1	few	14	TRBV29-1	TRBD2	CSLEQLAGYGEQFF	TGCAGCCTTGAACAACTAGCGGGATACGGTGAGCAGTTCTTC
TRBJ2-1	few	16	TRBV11-3	TRBD2	CASSHGTSGGYNEQFF	TGTGCCAGCAGCCACGGGACTAGCGGGGGGTACAATGAGCAGTTCTTC